Below, 32 T cell receptor beta chains from the same sample are listed, as sequenced in a study of blood T cell repertoires in COVID-19. Only in-frame clones appear in the TCRdb table, and some are missing; sequencing was by immunoSEQ multiplex PCR. The repertoire consists of about 150,000 clones, with approximately 80% occurring once and the leading ten covering around 5%. The sample consisted of PBMCs or T cells enriched from blood (not recorded which). The origin of the receptors is an older man who had been exposed to COVID-19.

The J gene is TRBJ1-3, the V gene TRBV7-9; TRBD1 matches 11 bases. CDR1 and CDR2 from the germline V gene are SEHNR and FQNEAQ (reference sequence). The CDR3 has 14 amino acids. The V gene end was trimmed by 8 bases and the J gene end by 3 bases; junction bases not matched to a gene: 3. CDR3 sequence: CASYGTGGGNTIYF. CDR3 DNA: TGTGCCAGCTATGGGACAGGGGGTGGAAACACCATATATTTT.

The chain employs TRBV6-5 and TRBJ2-7; TRBD1 might be the D (5 bases). The CDR3 runs 11 residues. V was cut by 5 bases and J by 4 bases, with 6 bases left in between. The germline gives CDR1 MNHEY, CDR2 SVGAGI. The CDR3 spells CASSRQYEQYF. Written as DNA, the CDR3 is TGTGCCAGCAGTAGACAGTACGAGCAGTACTTC.

The CDR3 sequence: CASSAGQSRETQYF. CDR3 nucleotide sequence: TGTGCCAGTAGTGCCGGACAGTCGCGGGAGACCCAGTACTTC. V and J are TRBV19 and TRBJ2-5; the D gene is possibly TRBD1 (6 bases). Trimming cost V 5 bases and J 5 bases, with 15 bases left between them. The length of the CDR3 is 14 residues. CDR1 is LNHDA and CDR2 is SQIVND in the germline V gene (reference sequence). Full variable domain (remainder filled in from reference TRBV19 and TRBJ2-5): DGGITQSPKYLFRKEGQNVTLSCEQNLNHDAMYWYRQDPGQGLRLIYYSQIVNDFQKGDIAEGYSVSREKKESFPLTVTSAQKNPTAFYLCASSAGQSRETQYFGPGTRLLVL.

This clone has more than one count but fewer than ten. The chain employs TRBV6-5 and TRBJ1-6; the D gene is possibly TRBD1 (6 bases). The germline gives CDR1 MNHEY, CDR2 SVGAGI. The CDR3 contains 15 residues. Deletions cut 7 bases from V and 7 bases from J, with 17 bases between. The CDR3 sequence is CASKRRTEINSPLHF. CDR3 nucleotide sequence: TGTGCCAGCAAACGGAGGACAGAAATAAATTCACCCCTCCACTTT.

This sequence joins TRBV29-1 and TRBJ1-4; TRBD1 is a possible D gene (6 bases). V was cut by 5 bases and J by 7 bases, with 14 bases left in between. Per the germline V gene, CDR1 is SQVTM and CDR2 is ANQGSEA. This CDR3 is 13 amino acids long. In DNA, the CDR3 is TGCAGCGTTATTGGGGGCCATGGTGAAAAACTGTTTTTT. It specifies CSVIGGHGEKLFF.

This clone has only one observation. The chain recombines TRBV15 with TRBJ2-1; tentative D call: TRBD1 (7 bases). Germline V gene lookup returns CDR1 LNHNV and CDR2 YYDKDF (reference sequence). The CDR3 has 15 residues. Trimming cost V 0 bases and J 2 bases, with 8 bases left between them. CDR3 residues: CATSRDRGAYNEQFF. As DNA, the CDR3 is TGTGCCACCAGCAGAGACAGGGGGGCCTACAATGAGCAGTTCTTC.

This chain connects TRBV4-3 to TRBJ2-1; 8 bases match TRBD2. J was trimmed by 2 bases and V by 0 bases; bases with no gene match: 9. This CDR3 has 18 residues. Germline values: CDR1 LGHNA, CDR2 YSLEER. This CDR3 reads CASSQEAPHGGAYNEQFF. The CDR3 DNA reads as TGCGCCAGCAGCCAAGAAGCCCCGCACGGGGGGGCCTACAATGAGCAGTTCTTC.

This chain links TRBV25-1 with TRBJ2-7; TRBD2 aligns across 7 bases. This CDR3 spans 18 amino acids. Looked up from germline, CDR1 is MGHDK and CDR2 is SYGVNS. V lost 8 bases to trimming and J lost 2 bases; unmatched junction nucleotides: 21. CDR3 loop: CASGIVVGGYPPAYEQYF. The CDR3 coding sequence is TGTGCCAGCGGGATTGTAGTGGGGGGGTACCCCCCTGCCTACGAGCAGTACTTC.

This chain links TRBV7-2 with TRBJ2-2; 14 nucleotides match TRBD2. V dropped 3 bases and J dropped 4; count of bases not matched to a gene: 7. The CDR3 is 18 residues long. CDR1 is SGHTA and CDR2 is FQGNSA in the germline V gene. The CDR3 DNA is TGTGCCAGCAGCTTTATTGGGACTAGCGGGAGTGGCACCGGGGAGCTGTTTTTT. The encoded protein is CASSFIGTSGSGTGELFF.

The rearrangement uses TRBV6-8 and TRBJ1-3; 7 bases fit TRBD1. The CDR3 is made up of 16 amino acids. CDR1 is MNHGY, CDR2 SAAAGT, per germline. Trimming cost V 8 bases and J 2 bases; bases outside gene matches: 12. The CDR3 is CASVKLGGRPGNTIYF. The CDR3 region has the DNA TGTGCCAGCGTAAAGTTAGGGGGCCGCCCTGGAAACACCATATATTTT.

The V and J genes are TRBV28 and TRBJ1-5; 8 positions match TRBD1. This CDR3 is built from 16 residues. Unmatched junction bases numbered 8, after V lost 2 bases and J lost 5 bases. Germline CDR1 MDHEN, CDR2 SYDVKM. CDR3 sequence (DNA): TGTGCCAGCAGTTTAACGGACAGGGTAGTCCATCAGCCCCAGCATTTT. This gives the protein CASSLTDRVVHQPQHF.

The chain employs TRBV2 and TRBJ1-2, with a weak D call TRBD1 (6 bases). V lost 4 bases to trimming and J lost 7 bases, with 10 bases between them. Germline V lookup: CDR1 SNHLY, CDR2 FYNNEI. This CDR3 is 12 amino acids long. The CDR3 is CASSAQGTGYTF. The CDR3 nucleotides are TGTGCCAGCAGTGCACAGGGTACTGGCTACACCTTC. The complete variable domain, with remaining parts taken from reference TRBV2 and TRBJ1-2, reads EPEVTQTPSHQVTQMGQEVILRCVPISNHLYFYWYRQILGQKVEFLVSFYNNEISEKSEIFDDQFSVERPDGSNFTLKIRSTKLEDSAMYFCASSAQGTGYTFGSGTRLTVV.

The rearrangement joins TRBV6-5 to TRBJ2-7, with no clear D. This CDR3 is 16 amino acids long. V was pared by 2 bases and J by 2 bases, with 16 bases between. CDR1 and CDR2 (germline): MNHEY, SVGAGI. CDR3 residues: CASSYARGRFAYEQYF. The DNA of the CDR3 is TGTGCCAGCAGTTACGCCCGCGGCCGTTTCGCCTACGAGCAGTACTTC.

V usage is TRBV30 and J usage is TRBJ2-6; the D gene is possibly TRBD1 (6 bases). In germline, CDR1 is GTSNPN, CDR2 SVGIG (reference sequence). The CDR3 totals 14 residues. The V and J ends lost 3 bases and 2 bases respectively, with 8 bases between them. Written as DNA, the CDR3 is TGTGCCTGGAGATGGGGGCCTGGGGCCAACGTCCTGACTTTC. Translating gives CAWRWGPGANVLTF.

J is TRBJ2-1 and V is TRBV27; a weak D match, TRBD2 (5 bases). CDR3 size: 14 residues. The germline gives CDR1 MNHEY, CDR2 SMNVEV (reference sequence). V gave up 2 bases and J gave up 6 bases, with 11 bases separating them. The CDR3 protein is CASSLKDGVNEQFF. In DNA form, the CDR3 reads TGTGCCAGCAGTTTAAAGGACGGGGTCAATGAGCAGTTCTTC.

V gene TRBV2 combines with J gene TRBJ1-1, with 8 bases that match TRBD1. CDR3 length equals 14 residues. Trimming took 7 bases from V and 1 from J; bases not matched to a gene: 5. Germline lookup yields CDR1 SNHLY and CDR2 FYNNEI. DNA for the CDR3: TGTGCCAGCATGCTTGGGACAGGGAACACTGAAGCTTTCTTT. It codes for CASMLGTGNTEAFF.

This chain joins TRBV6-5 and TRBJ2-5; D is unresolved. This CDR3 spans 14 amino acids. Trimming left V 7 bases short and J 5 bases short, with 17 bases between. Per germline, CDR1 MNHEY and CDR2 SVGAGI. CDR3 amino acids: CASTGSPTEETQYF. The CDR3 DNA follows: TGTGCCAGCACTGGATCTCCTACAGAGGAGACCCAGTACTTC.

The chain has TRBV6-5 and TRBJ1-4; TRBD1 might be the D (6 bases). Germline CDR1 MNHEY, CDR2 SVGAGI. The CDR3 is 16 amino acids. V dropped 0 bases and J dropped 0 bases, with 8 bases sitting between them. Written as DNA, the CDR3 is TGTGCCAGCAGTTACTCGAAGGGGGCAACTAATGAAAAACTGTTTTTT. Protein sequence: CASSYSKGATNEKLFF.

The rearrangement uses TRBV6-5 and TRBJ1-2; possible D gene TRBD1, 6 bases. CDR1 and CDR2 (germline): MNHEY, SVGAGI. V shed 0 bases and J shed 6 bases, with 8 bases lying between them. The CDR3 totals 13 residues. Here the CDR3 DNA reads TGTGCCAGCAGTTACTCAGACAGGAATGGCTACACCTTC. This encodes CASSYSDRNGYTF.

This chain joins TRBV7-2 and TRBJ2-7, with D tentatively TRBD2 (6 bases). Germline V gives CDR1 SGHTA, CDR2 FQGNSA. Deletions cut 4 bases from V and 5 bases from J, with 18 bases between. This CDR3 is built from 15 residues. The CDR3 region is CASSWTGTLGDEQYF. In nucleotides, the CDR3 is TGTGCCAGCAGCTGGACCGGGACTTTGGGAGACGAGCAGTACTTC.

V is TRBV28 and J is TRBJ1-5; 9 bases map to TRBD1. The V and J ends lost 7 bases and 4 bases, in that order; junction bases with no gene match: 5. Germline V gives CDR1 MDHEN, CDR2 SYDVKM. The CDR3 loop spans 14 amino acids. The CDR3 DNA is TGTGCCAGCACTACAGGGGGCCCTAATCAGCCCCAGCATTTT. Residues: CASTTGGPNQPQHF.

This chain joins TRBV7-9 and TRBJ1-1, with 10 bases aligning to TRBD1. The CDR3 is 15 amino acids. Per the germline V gene, CDR1 is SEHNR and CDR2 is FQNEAQ (reference sequence). The J segment lost 5 bases and the V segment lost 4 bases, leaving 7 bases of the junction unmatched. CDR3 bases: TGTGCCAGCAGCTGGGGACAGGGGAGCATAACTGAAGCTTTCTTT. It encodes CASSWGQGSITEAFF.

This clone was observed a handful of times. The chain couples TRBV7-9 to TRBJ2-7, with TRBD2 as a possible D gene (5 bases). The CDR3 runs 12 residues. Deletions cut 6 bases from V and 3 bases from J, with 9 bases between. Germline V gene data show CDR1 as SEHNR and CDR2 as FQNEAQ (reference sequence). The chain's CDR3 is CASRGGGYEQYF. The CDR3 nucleotides read TGTGCCAGCAGGGGCGGAGGCTACGAGCAGTACTTC. The variable domain in full, completed from reference TRBV7-9 and TRBJ2-7, reads DTGVSQNPRHKITKRGQNVTFRCDPISEHNRLYWYRQTLGQGPEFLTYFQNEAQLEKSRLLSDRFSAERPKGSFSTLEIQRTEQGDSAMYLCASRGGGYEQYFGPGTRLTVT.

The gene calls are TRBV7-2 and TRBJ1-4, with D possibly TRBD1 on 5 matching bases. CDR3 length: 17 residues. The germline V and J ends were trimmed by 2 bases and 0 bases, with 13 bases remaining between them. CDR1 SGHTA and CDR2 FQGNSA come from the germline V gene. This CDR3 is CASSLTLWDSTNEKLFF. Here the CDR3 DNA reads TGTGCCAGCAGCTTAACACTTTGGGACTCAACTAATGAAAAACTGTTTTTT.

This clone occurred once. The rearrangement uses TRBV7-3 and TRBJ2-2, with 9 nucleotides matching TRBD2. CDR3 size: 17 residues. Germline V gene data show CDR1 as SGHTA and CDR2 as FQGTGA. Trimming removed 5 bases from V and 3 bases from J; junction bases left unmatched: 10. The CDR3 bases are TGTGCCAGCAGCCCCGGTTTAGCGGGGGCCCACACCGGGGAGCTGTTTTTT. Protein product: CASSPGLAGAHTGELFF. Full variable domain (missing parts from reference TRBV7-3 and TRBJ2-2): GAGVSQTPSNKVTEKGKYVELRCDPISGHTALYWYRQSLGQGPEFLIYFQGTGAADDSGLPNDRFFAVRPEGSVSTLKIQRTERGDSAVYLCASSPGLAGAHTGELFFGEGSRLTVL.

This chain joins TRBV6-2 or TRBV6-3 and TRBJ2-1; TRBD2 matches 8 bases. Germline V gene data show CDR1 as MNHEY and CDR2 as SVGEGT. The CDR3 totals 15 residues. J lost 7 bases, V lost 1 base, and 6 bases had no gene match. In nucleotides, the CDR3 is TGTGCCAGCAGTTACTTGGGACTAGGAGGAAATGAGCAGTTCTTC. Its translation is CASSYLGLGGNEQFF.

The CDR3 here is CASSFDRGFSGANVLTF. CDR3 DNA sequence: TGTGCCAGCAGTTTTGACAGGGGTTTCTCTGGGGCCAACGTCCTGACTTTC. V usage is TRBV28 and J usage is TRBJ2-6; 8 nucleotides line up with TRBD1. Trimming removed 3 bases from V and 0 bases from J; junction bases left unmatched: 4. Germline values: CDR1 MDHEN, CDR2 SYDVKM. The CDR3 spans 17 residues.

The J gene is TRBJ1-1, the V gene TRBV27, with a weak D call TRBD1 (5 bases). Per the germline V gene, CDR1 is MNHEY and CDR2 is SMNVEV (reference sequence). CDR3 length: 14 residues. Deletions cut 4 bases from V and 4 bases from J, with 13 bases between. CDR3 sequence: CASSSYQGTTEAFF. The CDR3 DNA sequence: TGTGCCAGCAGTTCGTACCAGGGAACCACTGAAGCTTTCTTT.

This chain joins TRBV18 and TRBJ1-5, with D possibly matching TRBD1 (5 bases). V lost 2 bases and J lost 4, with 9 bases in between. The CDR3 loop spans 14 amino acids. Per the germline V gene, CDR1 is KGHSH and CDR2 is LQKENI. This CDR3 is CASSPGQGNQPQHF. The CDR3 bases are TGTGCCAGCTCACCAGGACAAGGAAATCAGCCCCAGCATTTT.

The V gene is TRBV28, the J gene TRBJ2-3, with 8 bases identical to TRBD2. CDR1 is MDHEN, CDR2 SYDVKM, per germline. Losses at the gene ends were 10 bases for V and 2 bases for J; bases not matched to a gene: 8. The CDR3 is 14 amino acids. The CDR3 bases are TGTGCCATAACCGGGACTAGTACCACAGATACGCAGTATTTT. It encodes CAITGTSTTDTQYF.

The chain employs TRBV28 and TRBJ1-1, with 9 positions matching TRBD1. V was clipped by 11 bases and J by 3 bases; unmatched bases: 4. The length of the CDR3 is 12 residues. The germline gives CDR1 MDHEN, CDR2 SYDVKM. Written as DNA, the CDR3 is TGTGCCGGACAGGGGAGGCACACTGAAGCTTTCTTT. It is translated as CAGQGRHTEAFF.

The chain couples TRBV5-8 to TRBJ2-2; TRBD1 agrees at 12 bases. Germline V lookup: CDR1 SGHTS, CDR2 YDEGEE. The V segment lost 4 bases and the J segment 2 bases; nucleotides outside the gene matches: 6. The CDR3 runs 17 residues. CDR3: CASSQGTGGGNTGELFF. The CDR3 DNA sequence: TGTGCCAGCAGCCAGGGGACAGGGGGCGGAAACACCGGGGAGCTGTTTTTT.